What follows are 17 T cell receptor beta chains derived from one specimen sequenced in a study of shared T cell receptors in the human thymus. The repertoire was sequenced with immunoSEQ multiplex PCR; TCRdb's copy has only in-frame clones and lacks some. The sample includes 600,000 to 900,000 clones, roughly 88% of them seen just once. These data also formed part of another study, on human thymus T cells.

Sequencing input: thymocytes. Every receptor here comes from a girl in the first two years of life with a congenital heart defect.

The chain couples TRBV30 to TRBJ2-3; D possibly corresponds to TRBD2 (5 bases). Per germline, CDR1 GTSNPN and CDR2 SVGIG (reference sequence). This CDR3 is 13 amino acids long. The germline V and J ends were trimmed by 3 bases and 5 bases, with 12 bases remaining between them. CDR3: CAWRGNAGDTQYF. For the CDR3, the DNA is TGTGCCTGGAGGGGGAACGCGGGAGATACGCAGTATTTT.

DNA of the CDR3: TGTGCCAGCAGCCCTGGCGGGGACAGGGCCTACGAGCAGTACTTC. This sequence encodes CASSPGGDRAYEQYF. J is TRBJ2-7 and V is TRBV5-6; 9 bases line up with TRBD1. Germline loops: CDR1 SGHDT, CDR2 YYEEEE. J was trimmed by 2 bases and V by 4 bases; bases with no gene match: 7. This CDR3 has 15 amino acids.

This clone was recorded only once. V is TRBV15 and J is TRBJ1-2; 8 bases line up with TRBD1. The V segment lost 1 base and the J segment 4 bases; nucleotides outside the gene matches: 5. The CDR3 consists of 15 residues. Germline CDR1 reads LNHNV; CDR2 reads YYDKDF (reference sequence). The CDR3 sequence: CATSRGMGTGYGYTF. CDR3 nucleotide sequence: TGTGCCACCAGCAGAGGGATGGGGACAGGCTATGGCTACACCTTC.

The V and J genes are TRBV7-3 and TRBJ1-6; 9 nucleotides line up with TRBD1. The CDR3 contains 16 residues. J gave up 8 bases and V 2 bases, and 7 bases lay outside the gene matches. The V gene's germline CDR1 is SGHTA and CDR2 FQGTGA. The CDR3 DNA follows: TGTGCCAGCAGCTTAGTGCACAGGGGGCTAGATTCACCCCTCCACTTT. It codes for CASSLVHRGLDSPLHF. Combining the CDR3 with reference TRBV7-3 and TRBJ1-6 gives the whole variable domain GAGVSQTPSNKVTEKGKYVELRCDPISGHTALYWYRQSLGQGPEFLIYFQGTGAADDSGLPNDRFFAVRPEGSVSTLKIQRTERGDSAVYLCASSLVHRGLDSPLHFGNGTRLTVT.

For the CDR3, the DNA is TGTGCCAGCAGGGACACCGTCTATGGCTACACCTTC. Its protein is CASRDTVYGYTF. The chain couples TRBV6-1 to TRBJ1-2; D perhaps matches TRBD1 (5 bases). This CDR3 is 12 amino acids long. Germline V CDR1 and CDR2: MNHNS, SASEGT. Trimming removed 6 bases at V and 4 bases at J, with 9 bases between.

This clone has a handful of counts. The chain links TRBV10-3 to TRBJ1-1, with 7 positions matching TRBD1. The CDR3 runs to 16 residues. Germline CDR1 ENHRY, CDR2 SYGVKD. The junction had 8 bases not matched to a gene; V was cut back by 3 bases and J by 1 base. The CDR3 loop reads CAISDDRESPNTEAFF. CDR3 coding DNA: TGTGCCATCAGTGACGACAGGGAGAGCCCGAACACTGAAGCTTTCTTT.

This chain joins TRBV5-1 and TRBJ1-1; 9 bases align to TRBD1. The germline V gene has CDR1 SGHRS and CDR2 YFSETQ. The CDR3 contains 15 residues. The V gene end was trimmed by 4 bases and the J gene end by 6 bases; junction bases not matched to a gene: 10. The CDR3 nucleotides read TGCGCCAGCAGCCCAAGACAGGGGGGAAGACCTGAAGCTTTCTTT. Translation: CASSPRQGGRPEAFF.

The chain uses TRBV29-1 and TRBJ2-7; D gene ambiguous. The CDR3 is 13 amino acids. Trimming stripped 2 bases from V and 6 bases from J, with 14 bases between. The germline V gene has CDR1 SQVTM and CDR2 ANQGSEA. CDR3 coding DNA: TGCAGCGTTGAAAGCTTGTCCCGCTCCGAGCAGTACTTC. Protein product: CSVESLSRSEQYF.

The chain combines TRBV5-1 with TRBJ2-2, with 15 nucleotides matching TRBD2. Germline values: CDR1 SGHRS, CDR2 YFSETQ. V dropped 1 base and J dropped 0; count of bases not matched to a gene: 4. The CDR3 totals 19 residues. The CDR3, as DNA: TGCGCCAGCAGCTTGCGAGGGACTAGCGGGGGGACGAACACCGGGGAGCTGTTTTTT. It is translated as CASSLRGTSGGTNTGELFF.

J is TRBJ1-2 and V is TRBV5-1; TRBD1 is a possible D gene (5 bases). V was clipped by 0 bases and J by 5 bases, with 17 bases between them. The CDR3 has 16 amino acids. The germline V gene has CDR1 SGHRS and CDR2 YFSETQ. CDR3 in amino acids: CASSLGSGRPLYGYTF. The DNA for the CDR3 is TGCGCCAGCAGCTTGGGTTCAGGGCGGCCCTTATATGGCTACACCTTC.

This chain joins TRBV10-1 and TRBJ1-1; D ambiguous. The ends were cut back, 5 bases at V and 4 bases at J, with 8 bases in the middle. The CDR3 consists of 12 residues. Germline V gives CDR1 WNHNN, CDR2 SYGVQD (reference sequence). CDR3 loop: CASSSGPTEAFF. Written as DNA, the CDR3 is TGCGCCAGCAGTTCGGGTCCCACTGAAGCTTTCTTT.

The CDR3: CASSLADRVLYNEQFF. The CDR3 DNA sequence: TGTGCCAGCAGCTTAGCCGACAGGGTACTGTACAATGAGCAGTTCTTC. This chain connects TRBV7-9 to TRBJ2-1; 7 bases line up with TRBD1. Germline V gene sequence: CDR1 SEHNR, CDR2 FQNEAQ (reference sequence). This CDR3 contains 16 residues. Losses at the gene ends were 0 bases for V and 4 bases for J; bases not matched to a gene: 6. Looking up the rest from reference TRBV7-9 and TRBJ2-1 gives the full variable domain: DTGVSQNPRHKITKRGQNVTFRCDPISEHNRLYWYRQTLGQGPEFLTYFQNEAQLEKSRLLSDRFSAERPKGSFSTLEIQRTEQGDSAMYLCASSLADRVLYNEQFFGPGTRLTVL.

V gene TRBV5-8 combines with J gene TRBJ1-2, with 10 positions matching TRBD1. The CDR3 runs 12 residues. After removal of 3 bases from V and 13 bases from J, the junction contained 6 bases not matched to a gene. CDR1 and CDR2 (germline): SGHTS, YDEGEE. The CDR3: CASSSGQGSFTF. CDR3 nucleotides: TGTGCCAGCAGCTCGGGACAGGGGAGTTTCACCTTC.

This clone has only one observation. This chain links TRBV15 with TRBJ1-1; 8 bases align to TRBD1. The V and J ends lost 0 bases and 0 bases, in that order; junction bases with no gene match: 9. The CDR3 runs 18 residues. CDR1 and CDR2 (germline): LNHNV, YYDKDF (reference sequence). The DNA for the CDR3 is TGTGCCACCAGCAGAGAGGGACAGGTGATCGACATGAACACTGAAGCTTTCTTT. As protein: CATSREGQVIDMNTEAFF.

The chain recombines TRBV15 with TRBJ1-2, with a tentative D call TRBD1 (5 bases). The V end was cut by 3 bases, the J end by 4 bases, with 15 bases between. Germline CDR1 and CDR2: LNHNV and YYDKDF (reference sequence). The CDR3 is 15 residues long. CDR3 sequence reads: CATSSKPDTLYGYTF. The CDR3 bases are TGTGCCACCAGCAGCAAACCGGACACCCTCTATGGCTACACCTTC.

The chain combines TRBV15 with TRBJ1-1; 7 nucleotides match TRBD1. Unmatched junction bases numbered 22, after V lost 2 bases and J lost 4 bases. Germline V gene lookup returns CDR1 LNHNV and CDR2 YYDKDF (reference sequence). This CDR3 comprises 20 residues. The CDR3 loop reads CATSRLNLDRVGTRGTEAFF. As DNA, the CDR3 is TGTGCCACCAGCAGACTAAACCTTGACAGGGTAGGGACTAGGGGCACTGAAGCTTTCTTT.

This chain joins TRBV4-1 and TRBJ1-1; perhaps TRBD1 as D (5 bases). Trimming stripped 0 bases from V and 10 bases from J, with 15 bases between. The CDR3 has 14 residues. Germline CDR1 reads MGHRA; CDR2 reads YSYEKL. CDR3 region: CASSQDRALRRAFF. Written as DNA, the CDR3 is TGCGCCAGCAGCCAAGACAGGGCCCTCAGGCGAGCTTTCTTT.